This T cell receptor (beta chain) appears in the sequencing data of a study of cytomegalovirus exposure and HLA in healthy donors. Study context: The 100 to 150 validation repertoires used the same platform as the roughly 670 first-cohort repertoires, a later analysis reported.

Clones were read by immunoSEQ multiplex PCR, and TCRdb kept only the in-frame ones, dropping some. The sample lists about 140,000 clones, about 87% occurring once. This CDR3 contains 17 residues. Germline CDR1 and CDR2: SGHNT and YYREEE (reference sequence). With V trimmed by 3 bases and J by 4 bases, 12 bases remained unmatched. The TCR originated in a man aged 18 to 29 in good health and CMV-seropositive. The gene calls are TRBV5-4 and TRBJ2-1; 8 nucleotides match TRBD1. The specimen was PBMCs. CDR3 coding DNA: TGTGCCAGCAGCTCGAGACAGGGGAAGGGGGTTTACAATGAGCAGTTCTTC. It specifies CASSSRQGKGVYNEQFF. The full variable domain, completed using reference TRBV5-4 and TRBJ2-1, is ETGVTQSPTHLIKTRGQQVTLRCSSQSGHNTVSWYQQALGQGPQFIFQYYREEENGRGNFPPRFSGLQFPNYSSELNVNALELDDSALYLCASSSRQGKGVYNEQFFGPGTRLTVL.